Listed below are T cell receptor beta chains from one sample, sequenced in a study of shared clonotypes between healthy human individuals. Profiled with immunoSEQ multiplex PCR; TCRdb holds only in-frame clones, not every one. The sample shows about 2.1 million clones, 93% of them seen only once. Sequencing was carried out using naive CD8+ T cells from PBMCs. Receptors were obtained from a man between 18 and 29 years old in good health. Some clones in this sample may be carry-over from other donors' samples. Both conserved end residues are part of each CDR3. The order of the fields is J gene, D gene, V gene, clone size, CDR3 DNA, CDR3 protein. D genes are given only for firm matches. Size is omitted from some rows. Given values are once, few, many or a class for expanded clones.

TRBJ1-1,-,TRBV4-3,-,TGCGCCAGCAGCCAAGAGCCAGGGGCGAACACTGAAGCTTTCTTT,CASSQEPGANTEAFF
TRBJ2-5,TRBD1,TRBV11-2,-,TGTGCCAGCAGCCGGACAGGGGAAGGGAAAGAGACCCAGTACTTC,CASSRTGEGKETQYF
TRBJ2-7,TRBD2,TRBV6-1,-,TGTGCCAGCAGTGTGCGGGGGAATGCGGGAGAGCAGTACTTC,CASSVRGNAGEQYF
TRBJ2-1,TRBD2,TRBV11-2,-,TGTGCCAGCAGGGCGGGAGGGCCTTACAATGAGCAGTTCTTC,CASRAGGPYNEQFF
TRBJ2-3,TRBD2,TRBV6-4,-,TGTGCCAGCAGTGTTCGCGGGAGAGGCACAGATACGCAGTATTTT,CASSVRGRGTDTQYF
TRBJ2-3,-,TRBV9,-,TGTGCCAGCAGCGGGGTCACAGATACGCAGTATTTT,CASSGVTDTQYF
TRBJ2-7,-,TRBV11-1,-,TGTGCCAGCAGCTTAGCGGTCTACGAGCAGTACTTC,CASSLAVYEQYF
TRBJ1-2,-,TRBV27,-,TGTGCCAGCAGTTTAAAAGGGTCCAGGGTGAACTATGGCTACACCTTC,CASSLKGSRVNYGYTF
TRBJ1-1,-,TRBV29-1,few,TGCAGCGTCCCGGGTCTTGAAGCTTTCTTT,CSVPGLEAFF
TRBJ2-7,TRBD1,TRBV19,-,TGTGCCAGTAGTATCCGGGACAGCTCCTACGAGCAGTACTTC,CASSIRDSSYEQYF
TRBJ2-3,-,TRBV7-3,-,TGTGCCAGCAGCCCCTACCGACCAGCGGATCCGACAGATACGCAGTATTTT,CASSPYRPADPTDTQYF
TRBJ2-4,-,TRBV7-9,-,TGTGCCAGCAGCTTACCCTCGGAGGGTTTAGCCAAAAACATTCAGTACTTC,CASSLPSEGLAKNIQYF
TRBJ1-2,TRBD1,TRBV4-2,-,TGTGCCAGCAGCCCAGGGGGCGTCGAATCGTCTAACTATGGCTACACCTTC,CASSPGGVESSNYGYTF
TRBJ2-7,TRBD1,TRBV5-6,-,TGTGCCAGCAGCTTGGGACAGGGCCTCTCCTACGAGCAGTACTTC,CASSLGQGLSYEQYF
TRBJ1-1,TRBD1,TRBV28,once,TGTGCCAGCAGTTTAGAGGGCAGGGGGTACACTGAAGCTTTCTTT,CASSLEGRGYTEAFF